The rows below give T cell receptor beta chains drawn from one sample of a study of OX40 agonist ivuxolimab in advanced cancers. The protocol was immunoSEQ multiplex PCR, while the TCRdb copy is restricted to in-frame clones and leaves out a portion. The sample consists of 67,000 or so clones, approximately 90% of them appearing once. Source: CD4+ or CD8+ T cells sorted from blood, taken in a trial of the OX40 agonist ivuxolimab. The receptor set was obtained from an adult with an advanced solid tumor such as melanoma, head and neck, liver or kidney cancer. The conserved cysteine and the conserved F or W are not part of the CDR3 here. The order of the fields is V gene, clone size, J gene, CDR3 protein. Clone size is given for some rows only: seen once, a few or many times, or a class if the clone is expanded.

TRBV4-2	NA	TRBJ1-1	ASSQAGYTEAF
TRBV28	NA	TRBJ2-6	ASTRSGIPGANVLT
TRBV2	NA	TRBJ2-5	ASSGAGTGQETQY
TRBV5-4	NA	TRBJ2-3	ASSSATFSVDTQY
TRBV18	once	TRBJ1-4	ASSPPGATNEKLF
TRBV6-5	NA	TRBJ2-7	ASSTGYEQY
TRBV10-1	NA	TRBJ2-5	ASSESAPPQGTQY
TRBV6-1	NA	TRBJ2-7	ASSPPGGRGPQY
TRBV7-2	NA	TRBJ1-2	ASSPRLGTGNYGYT
TRBV4-2	NA	TRBJ1-6	ASSPGQGARSPLH
TRBV21-1	NA	TRBJ1-5	ASSKALGSLGMPQH
TRBV6-5	NA	TRBJ2-3	ASSYPGGGPTQY
TRBV6-5	NA	TRBJ2-3	ASSYRATASTDTQY
TRBV6-7	NA	TRBJ1-2	ASSYSTRPGGYT
TRBV19	NA	TRBJ1-2	ASSIVRANYGYT
TRBV5-1	NA	TRBJ2-7	ASSQGTGGEQY
TRBV2	once	TRBJ2-1	ASRGLVDEQF
TRBV7-6	NA	TRBJ2-1	ASSLDFGEQF
TRBV28	once	TRBJ1-6	ASRGEGDSPLH
TRBV6-1	NA	TRBJ2-4	ASGPRVDKNIQY
TRBV7-9	NA	TRBJ1-2	ASSLRDGATGGYT
TRBV7-9	NA	TRBJ1-6	ASRIQGNNSPLH
TRBV5-1	NA	TRBJ2-2	ASSSGYTGELF
TRBV5-4	NA	TRBJ2-1	ATTSKRTSRLRSSYNEQF
TRBV19	NA	TRBJ1-2	ASSPKTGPLYGYT
TRBV11-2	NA	TRBJ2-3	ASSLGKANTQY
TRBV18	NA	TRBJ1-2	ASSLGQAQVYGYT
TRBV28	once	TRBJ2-1	ASNPGGRDEQF
TRBV12-5	NA	TRBJ1-1	ASGLRAANTEAF
TRBV6-1	once	TRBJ1-5	ATEPGQLYQPQH
TRBV6-6	NA	TRBJ2-1	ASRTGFGEQF
TRBV10-3	NA	TRBJ2-3	AIARGTGQGATDTQY
TRBV6-5	NA	TRBJ1-1	ASTEGPTGTTEAF
TRBV6-1	once	TRBJ2-1	ASEGQSYNEQF
TRBV7-9	NA	TRBJ1-1	ASSLGDRVNTEAF
TRBV28	NA	TRBJ1-5	ASSPGRGARRPQH
TRBV7-9	NA	TRBJ2-2	ASSFDRGANTGELF
TRBV19	NA	TRBJ1-2	ASSPYRDSHGYT
TRBV2	NA	TRBJ1-2	ASSEGGQGNYGYT
TRBV7-9	NA	TRBJ2-3	ASSSQGASTDTQY
TRBV28	NA	TRBJ1-2	ASGSAPAAMGGYT
TRBV6-5	NA	TRBJ2-3	ASSTGGTDTQY
TRBV5-1	NA	TRBJ2-3	ASSLSLAGLTDTQY
TRBV7-2	NA	TRBJ2-3	ASSPPRGLDTQY
TRBV29-1	few	TRBJ2-1	SVEGGTVSSYNEQF
TRBV9	NA	TRBJ1-3	ASSVQGTGNTIY
TRBV7-3	once	TRBJ1-1	ASSWRGGTEAF
TRBV5-1	NA	TRBJ2-5	ASSSNLGETQY
TRBV29-1	NA	TRBJ1-4	SVDSNNEKLF
TRBV15	once	TRBJ1-5	ATSREGAGTSNQPQH
TRBV5-4	few	TRBJ1-5	ASSSGGDRAESRGQPQH
TRBV29-1	NA	TRBJ2-7	SVDGGQGSYEQY
TRBV9	few	TRBJ2-1	ASSVVSGGLSSYNEQF